This TCR beta chain was profiled in a study of CD8+CD57+ T cells in acquired aplastic anemia. It was patients with CD8+CD57+ cell expansion by flow cytometry who were chosen for sequencing. Blood came from patients not yet given any therapy. Notes on this clonotype: Its target is unknown. As the CDR3 is not closed by the conserved phenylalanine or tryptophan, this likely results from a read error. No DNA is shown, since the ends of the CDR3 on it are uncertain; the CDR3 is the one TCRdb lists.

General observations from the study: Patients had under 30 CD8+ CDR3 sequences in common with controls (the shared set).

The CDR3 spans 9 residues, counting both ends. The germline V gene encodes CDR1 LNHDA and CDR2 SQIVND (reference sequence). The template for TCR beta VDJ and CDR3 sequence profiling was genomic DNA. One entry per CDR3 protein results from TCRdb running MiXCR on the reads. The table shows around 200,000 distinct CDR3 sequences, with around half occurring only once. This clonotype was sampled from a human donor with aplastic anemia. V usage is TRBV19 and J usage is TRBJ1-5; the D call TRBD1 from the table was never checked on the DNA. The sample consisted of sorted CD4+, CD8+, or CD8+CD57+ T cells (not recorded which) from PBMCs. CDR3 region: CASSPLVSL.